The clone carrying this T cell receptor (beta chain) was picked up a small number of times. No antigen is known for it. The entry originates in a study of T cells after yellow fever vaccination. At the level of the study: SMART-Seq v4 Ultra Low Input prepared libraries from low-cell fractions.

TCR cDNA was made by 5'RACE template switching, adding a universal primer site and UMIs. Each CDR3 protein gets one entry after TCRdb re-called the 5' RACE reads with MiXCR. The sample gives about 630,000 distinct CDR3 sequences, 9% to 15% of which show up once; 14% to 15% is in the top ten. Germline assignment: CDR1 SGHTA and CDR2 FQGNSA. CDR3 size: 13 residues. Trimming took off 8 bases at V and 5 bases at J, with 15 bases between the two ends. Study-wide points: Detected again after the booster were most primary-vaccination clones, at 95% to 98% CD4 and roughly 88% CD8.

Source: PBMCs, taken on the day of the yellow fever booster vaccination. The V and J genes are TRBV7-2 and TRBJ2-5, with no clear D. This sequence originates from a man aged 30-40 years who received the YFV17D yellow fever vaccine. The CDR3: CASLPNRRETQYF. CDR3 sequence (DNA): TGTGCCAGCTTACCCAATCGGCGGGAGACCCAGTACTTC.